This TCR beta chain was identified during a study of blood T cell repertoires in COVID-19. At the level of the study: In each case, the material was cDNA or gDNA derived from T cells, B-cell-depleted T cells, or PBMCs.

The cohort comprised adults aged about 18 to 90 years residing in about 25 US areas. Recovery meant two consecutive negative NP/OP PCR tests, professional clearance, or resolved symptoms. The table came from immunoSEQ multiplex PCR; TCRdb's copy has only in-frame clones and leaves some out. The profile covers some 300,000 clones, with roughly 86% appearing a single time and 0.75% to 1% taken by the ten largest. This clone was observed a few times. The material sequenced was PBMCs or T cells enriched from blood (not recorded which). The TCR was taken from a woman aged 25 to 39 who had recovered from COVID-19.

In nucleotides, the CDR3 is TGTGCCAGCAGACGTACAGGGGGCATCGCTGAAGCTTTCTTT. This codes for CASRRTGGIAEAFF. The chain combines TRBV7-9 with TRBJ1-1; 9 bases line up with TRBD1. Trimming at V came to 6 bases and at J to 6 bases, leaving 8 bases not matched to a gene. The CDR3 spans 14 residues. CDR1 is SEHNR and CDR2 is FQNEAQ in the germline V gene (reference sequence).